These 25 T cell receptor beta chains originate from one sample sequenced in a study of technical replicates of blood from a handful of donors. Data came from immunoSEQ multiplex PCR; TCRdb stores just in-frame clones and leaves some out. The sample lists around 83,000 clones; 90% to 95% were seen once. Source material: T cells isolated from PBMCs. Every receptor here comes from a human donor in good health.

The V and J genes are TRBV10-3 and TRBJ2-7; 8 positions agree with TRBD2. The V and J ends lost 9 bases and 5 bases, in that order; junction bases with no gene match: 15. Germline CDR1 is ENHRY and CDR2 is SYGVKD. CDR3 size: 15 residues. The CDR3 reads CAIRRGLVFPHEQYF. CDR3 nucleotides: TGTGCCATTCGAAGGGGACTAGTGTTTCCACACGAGCAGTACTTC.

With respect to this clone: This sample includes further DNA sequences coding for the same CDR3. This chain joins TRBV13 and TRBJ1-2; 8 nucleotides line up with TRBD1. CDR3 size: 12 residues. The V gene's germline CDR1 is PRHDT and CDR2 FYEKMQ (reference sequence). Trimming cost V 4 bases and J 13 bases; bases outside gene matches: 8. DNA for the CDR3: TGTGCCAGCAGCTCTGGACAGGGTGAAAGCACCTTC. Translating gives CASSSGQGESTF.

The rearrangement links TRBV6-5 to TRBJ2-2, with D uncertain. CDR1 MNHEY and CDR2 SVGAGI come from the germline V gene. The CDR3 consists of 11 residues. V was shortened by 6 bases and J by 7 bases, with 6 bases between the two germline ends. CDR3 loop: CASSPGGELFF. The CDR3 region has the DNA TGTGCCAGCAGCCCCGGCGGGGAGCTGTTTTTT.

This clone was observed a single time. The CDR3 protein is CASSIGAQMYF. CDR3 in DNA: TGTGCCAGTAGTATCGGCGCACAGATGTACTTC. The V gene is TRBV19, the J gene TRBJ2-7; D uncertain. This CDR3 is 11 amino acids long. V was pared by 3 bases and J by 12 bases, with 12 bases between. The germline V gene has CDR1 LNHDA and CDR2 SQIVND (reference sequence). The full variable domain, with the rest looked up from reference TRBV19 and TRBJ2-7, is DGGITQSPKYLFRKEGQNVTLSCEQNLNHDAMYWYRQDPGQGLRLIYYSQIVNDFQKGDIAEGYSVSREKKESFPLTVTSAQKNPTAFYLCASSIGAQMYFGPGTRLTVT.

The count of this clone is one. The V and J genes are TRBV7-9 and TRBJ2-7; D perhaps matches TRBD1 (6 bases). This CDR3 spans 16 amino acids. V was clipped by 3 bases and J by 2 bases, with 17 bases between them. Germline CDR1 and CDR2: SEHNR and FQNEAQ (reference sequence). In nucleotides, the CDR3 is TGTGCCAGCAGCTTCTCTAATGGACAGCTTCCCTACGAGCAGTACTTC. This gives the protein CASSFSNGQLPYEQYF.

V gene TRBV28 combines with J gene TRBJ1-4, with 7 bases lining up with TRBD1. The germline V gene has CDR1 MDHEN and CDR2 SYDVKM. This CDR3 has 18 residues. The ends lost 6 bases at V and 2 bases at J; junction bases unmatched: 15. The CDR3 DNA reads TGTGCCAGCAGATTGGGACAGAGTTACTTCGGGACTAATGAAAAACTGTTTTTT. Its protein is CASRLGQSYFGTNEKLFF.

V is TRBV10-2 and J is TRBJ2-5; possible D gene TRBD2, 6 bases. The germline V gene encodes CDR1 WSHSY and CDR2 SAAADI. This CDR3 comprises 12 residues. The V and J ends lost 0 bases and 12 bases respectively, with 11 bases between them. This CDR3 is CASSESAGRKYF. The CDR3 bases are TGCGCCAGCAGTGAGTCGGCGGGACGGAAGTACTTC.

The V gene is TRBV5-4, the J gene TRBJ2-4; 7 bases match TRBD1. Trimming at V came to 3 bases and at J to 4 bases, leaving 7 bases not matched to a gene. Germline CDR1 reads SGHNT; CDR2 reads YYREEE (reference sequence). The CDR3 is 15 residues long. CDR3 protein: CASSSSGTVKNIQYF. CDR3 in DNA: TGTGCCAGCAGCTCATCCGGGACAGTGAAAAACATTCAGTACTTC.

The CDR3 spells CSVLYGTEAFF. CDR3 DNA: TGCAGCGTCCTCTATGGCACTGAAGCTTTCTTT. The V and J genes are TRBV29-1 and TRBJ1-1; D not resolved. The CDR3 covers 11 residues. Trimming removed 6 bases at V and 4 bases at J, with 9 bases between. Germline V CDR1 and CDR2: SQVTM, ANQGSEA.

The chain couples TRBV11-3 to TRBJ2-6; D gene ambiguous. V gave up 5 bases and J gave up 1 base, with 3 bases separating them. In germline, CDR1 is SGHNT, CDR2 YENEEA. This CDR3 has 13 amino acids. CDR3 loop: CASSPSGANVLTF. The CDR3 DNA reads TGTGCCAGCAGCCCGTCTGGGGCCAACGTCCTGACTTTC. The full variable domain, its missing parts supplied by reference TRBV11-3 and TRBJ2-6, is EAGVVQSPRYKIIEKKQPVAFWCNPISGHNTLYWYLQNLGQGPELLIRYENEEAVDDSQLPKDRFSAERLKGVDSTLKIQPAELGDSAVYLCASSPSGANVLTFGAGSRLTVL.

This chain links TRBV12-5 with TRBJ2-3; 8 bases line up with TRBD2. V was pared by 2 bases and J by 3 bases, with 10 bases of the junction left unmatched. Looked up from germline, CDR1 is LGHNT and CDR2 is FRNRAP. The CDR3 extends over 17 amino acids. The CDR3: CASGLKPGGAWTDTQYF. The DNA of the CDR3 is TGTGCTAGTGGTTTGAAACCGGGGGGGGCTTGGACAGATACGCAGTATTTT.

The rearrangement joins TRBV9 to TRBJ2-1; D is unresolved. Trimming left V 2 bases short and J 5 bases short, with 11 bases between. Germline V gene lookup returns CDR1 SGDLS and CDR2 YYNGEE. The length of the CDR3 is 14 residues. CDR3 sequence reads: CASSVGPADNEQFF. CDR3 nucleotide sequence: TGTGCCAGCAGCGTTGGGCCAGCAGACAATGAGCAGTTCTTC.

This chain connects TRBV10-3 to TRBJ2-5, with 11 positions matching TRBD2. This CDR3 has 16 residues. Germline lookup yields CDR1 ENHRY and CDR2 SYGVKD. The V gene end was trimmed by 4 bases and the J gene end by 2 bases; junction bases not matched to a gene: 6. This chain's CDR3 is CAISARSGGAQETQYF. The CDR3 bases are TGTGCCATCAGTGCCCGTAGCGGGGGGGCTCAAGAGACCCAGTACTTC.

The chain joins TRBV28 to TRBJ2-1, with D perhaps TRBD2 (5 bases). The CDR3 length is 14 residues. From germline, CDR1 is MDHEN and CDR2 SYDVKM. Trimming cost V 2 bases and J 8 bases, with 13 bases left between them. The CDR3 reads CASSLLATTYEQFF. The DNA of the CDR3 is TGTGCCAGCAGTTTACTCGCGACTACATATGAGCAGTTCTTC.

The J gene is TRBJ2-3, the V gene TRBV28; 8 bases are a match to TRBD1. The CDR3 consists of 18 residues. Germline V gene data show CDR1 as MDHEN and CDR2 as SYDVKM. J gave up 6 bases and V 0 bases, and 14 bases lay outside the gene matches. In DNA, the CDR3 is TGTGCCAGCAGTTTATGGAAAACGGGCAGGGGGCGAAGGGATACGCAGTATTTT. The encoded protein is CASSLWKTGRGRRDTQYF.

This chain links TRBV21-1 with TRBJ2-7; no DNA check was done on the table's D call, TRBD1. TRBV21-1 is described as a pseudogene. This CDR3 comprises 15 residues. The CDR3 DNA is TGTGCCAGCAGCGGGGACAGGGGGATAGGGTACGAGCAGTACTTC. Translating gives CASSGDRGIGYEQYF.

V usage is TRBV4-1 and J usage is TRBJ1-2; the D gene is possibly TRBD1 (5 bases). The V end lost 1 base, the J end lost 6 bases, and 15 bases lay between the germline ends. Germline V gene lookup returns CDR1 MGHRA and CDR2 YSYEKL. The CDR3 has 15 residues. CDR3 region: CASSQVITGGNGYTF. The CDR3 coding sequence is TGCGCCAGCAGCCAAGTCATCACAGGTGGAAATGGCTACACCTTC.

This chain joins TRBV5-4 and TRBJ2-3, with a weak D call TRBD2 (5 bases). Germline CDR1 and CDR2: SGHNT and YYREEE (reference sequence). V was clipped by 6 bases and J by 1 base, with 9 bases between them. The length of the CDR3 is 13 residues. In nucleotides, the CDR3 is TGTGCCAGCACCTTCGGGGGCACAGATACGCAGTATTTT. It encodes CASTFGGTDTQYF. The full variable domain, completed using reference TRBV5-4 and TRBJ2-3, is ETGVTQSPTHLIKTRGQQVTLRCSSQSGHNTVSWYQQALGQGPQFIFQYYREEENGRGNFPPRFSGLQFPNYSSELNVNALELDDSALYLCASTFGGTDTQYFGPGTRLTVL.

V usage is TRBV4-1 and J usage is TRBJ2-3; D is undetermined. This CDR3 has 15 amino acids. Trimming removed 9 bases at V and 0 bases at J, with 16 bases between. CDR1 MGHRA and CDR2 YSYEKL come from the germline V gene. Written as DNA, the CDR3 is TGCGCCAGTCGGCGGCAGCCAATTAGCACAGATACGCAGTATTTT. Protein sequence: CASRRQPISTDTQYF.

CDR3 in DNA: TGTGCCAGCAGTTGGGTGGGGGAGCGGGAGCCGGGGAGGAATGAGCAGTTCTTC. It encodes CASSWVGEREPGRNEQFF. The J gene is TRBJ2-1, the V gene TRBV27; 8 bases match TRBD2. Unmatched junction bases numbered 18, after V lost 4 bases and J lost 7 bases. The CDR3 extends over 18 amino acids. CDR1 MNHEY and CDR2 SMNVEV come from the germline V gene (reference sequence).

The chain couples TRBV27 to TRBJ2-1; TRBD2 agrees at 7 bases. The germline gives CDR1 MNHEY, CDR2 SMNVEV (reference sequence). The CDR3 contains 15 residues. The J segment lost 0 bases and the V segment lost 7 bases, leaving 6 bases of the junction unmatched. The CDR3 DNA follows: TGTGCCAGCACCCAGGGAGGGAGCTCCTACAATGAGCAGTTCTTC. Amino acid sequence: CASTQGGSSYNEQFF.

The genes are TRBV4-2 and TRBJ2-2; 13 bases are shared with TRBD2. Trimming at V came to 1 base and at J to 6 bases, leaving 2 bases not matched to a gene. This CDR3 has 16 amino acids. Germline CDR1 reads LGHNA; CDR2 reads YNFKEQ. The CDR3 DNA reads as TGTGCCAGCAGCCAAGCCGGGACTAGCGGGGCCGGGGAGCTGTTTTTT. Residues: CASSQAGTSGAGELFF.

The CDR3: CASSPKTPQGRDAFF. The CDR3 DNA follows: TGTGCCAGCAGCCCGAAAACTCCACAGGGACGGGATGCTTTCTTT. The chain couples TRBV13 to TRBJ1-1, with D possibly being TRBD1 (6 bases). Germline V CDR1 and CDR2: PRHDT, FYEKMQ (reference sequence). CDR3 size: 15 residues. V was shortened by 5 bases and J by 11 bases, with 24 bases between the two germline ends.

This clone came up once. This chain uses TRBV11-1 with TRBJ2-7, with D possibly TRBD2 on 5 matching bases. The CDR3 runs to 15 residues. The V gene's germline CDR1 is SGHAT and CDR2 FQDESV (reference sequence). Trimming cost V 1 base and J 4 bases, with 14 bases left between them. This chain's CDR3 is CASSLVSSGNYEQYF. CDR3 DNA sequence: TGTGCCAGCAGCTTAGTCTCCTCGGGGAATTACGAGCAGTACTTC.

V and J are TRBV4-1 and TRBJ2-7; 7 bases line up with TRBD2. CDR3 length equals 14 residues. Germline trimming cut 0 bases from V and 3 bases from J; bases unmatched to any gene: 2. CDR1 is MGHRA and CDR2 is YSYEKL in the germline V gene. As DNA, the CDR3 is TGCGCCAGCAGCCAAGAGGGGGGGATCTACGAGCAGTACTTC. Its protein is CASSQEGGIYEQYF.